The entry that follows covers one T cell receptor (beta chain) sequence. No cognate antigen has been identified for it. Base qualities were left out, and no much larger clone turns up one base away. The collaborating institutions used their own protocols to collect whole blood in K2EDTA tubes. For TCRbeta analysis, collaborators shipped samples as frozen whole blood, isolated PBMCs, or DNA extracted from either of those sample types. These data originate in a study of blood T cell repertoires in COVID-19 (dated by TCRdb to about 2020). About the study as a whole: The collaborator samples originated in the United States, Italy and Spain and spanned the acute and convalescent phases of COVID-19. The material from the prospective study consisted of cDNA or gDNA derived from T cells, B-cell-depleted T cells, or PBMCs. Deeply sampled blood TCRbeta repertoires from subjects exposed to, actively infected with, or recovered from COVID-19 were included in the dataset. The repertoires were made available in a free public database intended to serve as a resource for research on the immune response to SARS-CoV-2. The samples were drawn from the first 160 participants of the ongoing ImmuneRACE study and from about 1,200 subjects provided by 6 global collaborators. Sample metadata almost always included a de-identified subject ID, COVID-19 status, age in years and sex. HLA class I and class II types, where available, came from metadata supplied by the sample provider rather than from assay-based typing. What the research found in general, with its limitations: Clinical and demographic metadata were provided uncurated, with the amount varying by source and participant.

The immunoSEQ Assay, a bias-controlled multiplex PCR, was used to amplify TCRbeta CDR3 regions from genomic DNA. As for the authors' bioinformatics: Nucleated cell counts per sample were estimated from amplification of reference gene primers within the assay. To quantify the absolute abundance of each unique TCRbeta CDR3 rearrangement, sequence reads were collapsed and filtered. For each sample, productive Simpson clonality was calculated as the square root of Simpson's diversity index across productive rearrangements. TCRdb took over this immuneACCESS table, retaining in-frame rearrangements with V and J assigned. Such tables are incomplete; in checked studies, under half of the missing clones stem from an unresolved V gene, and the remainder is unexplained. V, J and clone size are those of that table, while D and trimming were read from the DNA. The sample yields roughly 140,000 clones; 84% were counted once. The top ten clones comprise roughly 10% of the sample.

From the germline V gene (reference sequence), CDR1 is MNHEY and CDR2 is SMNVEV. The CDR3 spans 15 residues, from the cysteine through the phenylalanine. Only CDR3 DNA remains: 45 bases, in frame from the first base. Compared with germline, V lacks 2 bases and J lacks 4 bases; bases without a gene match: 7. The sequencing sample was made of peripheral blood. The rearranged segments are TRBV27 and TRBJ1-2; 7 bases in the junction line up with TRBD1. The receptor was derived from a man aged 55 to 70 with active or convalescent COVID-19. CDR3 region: CASSLDRVHFYGYTF. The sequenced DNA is TGTGCCAGCAGTTTAGACAGGGTTCACTTCTATGGCTACACCTTC.